What follows is one T cell receptor (beta chain) and its context. With 6 bases clipped from V and 4 bases from J, the junction kept 7 bases outside the gene matches. CDR3 length: 14 residues. Germline CDR1 reads SGHVS; CDR2 reads FQNEAQ. The record originates from a study of blood T cell repertoires in COVID-19. About the research overall: The origin of the acute and convalescent COVID-19 samples was the United States, Italy and Spain. Sources were T cells, B-cell-depleted T cells, or PBMCs; the material itself was cDNA or gDNA.

Original methodology: Amplifying reference gene primers gave estimates of nucleated cell counts. Clones were sequenced by immunoSEQ multiplex PCR, and TCRdb holds only the in-frame ones, with some missing. Clonal size and the V and J genes are those of that table, whereas D and trimming came from the DNA. The table shows about 140,000 clones, with more than 65% occurring only once. V gene TRBV7-8 combines with J gene TRBJ1-1, with 8 bases identical to TRBD1. The receptor was isolated from a human donor in a cohort sampled during active COVID-19. Input material: peripheral blood. The DNA of the CDR3 is TGTGCCAGCAGTTCCCGGACAGGGCCCACTGAAGCTTTCTTT. Translating gives CASSSRTGPTEAFF.